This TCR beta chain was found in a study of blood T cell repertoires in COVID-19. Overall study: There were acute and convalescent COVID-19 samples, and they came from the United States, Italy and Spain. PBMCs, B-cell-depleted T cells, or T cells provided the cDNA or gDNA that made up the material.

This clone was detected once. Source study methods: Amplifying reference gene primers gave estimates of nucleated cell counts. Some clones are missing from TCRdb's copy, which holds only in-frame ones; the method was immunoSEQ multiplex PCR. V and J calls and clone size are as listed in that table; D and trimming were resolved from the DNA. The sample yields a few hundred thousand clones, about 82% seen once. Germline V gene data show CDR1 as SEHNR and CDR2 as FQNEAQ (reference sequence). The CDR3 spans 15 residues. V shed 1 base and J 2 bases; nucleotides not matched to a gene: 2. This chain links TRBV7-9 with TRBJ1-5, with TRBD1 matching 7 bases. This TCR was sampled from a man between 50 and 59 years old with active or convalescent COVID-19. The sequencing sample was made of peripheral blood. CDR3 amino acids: CASSLGGQGNQPQHF. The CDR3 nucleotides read TGTGCCAGCAGCTTAGGAGGACAGGGCAATCAGCCCCAGCATTTT.